The 22 T cell receptor beta chains listed next were all sequenced from one sample in a study of brain metastases from non-small cell lung cancer. Data came from immunoSEQ multiplex PCR; TCRdb stores just in-frame clones and leaves some out. This sample has a few thousand clones, with less than 90% found just once. The sequenced sample consisted of primary lung tumor tissue. The receptors originated from a donor aged 40 or older with non-small cell lung cancer.

The V call is TRBV7-9, the J call TRBJ2-2; perhaps TRBD1 as D (6 bases). The germline CDR1 and CDR2 sequences are SEHNR and FQNEAQ (reference sequence). V was pared by 5 bases and J by 5 bases, with 12 bases between. The CDR3 has 14 amino acids. The CDR3 spells CASSDNRDTGELFF. CDR3 in DNA: TGTGCCAGCAGCGATAACAGGGATACCGGGGAGCTGTTTTTT.

The rearrangement links TRBV6-4 to TRBJ2-2, with D perhaps matching TRBD1 (6 bases). This CDR3 spans 17 amino acids. The germline V gene has CDR1 MRHNA and CDR2 SNTAGT. V gave up 6 bases and J gave up 0 bases, with 17 bases separating them. The CDR3 is CASSRFGTGSNTGELFF. The CDR3, as DNA: TGTGCCAGCAGCAGGTTTGGAACAGGGTCGAACACCGGGGAGCTGTTTTTT.

The gene calls are TRBV7-2 and TRBJ1-3, with D unresolved. CDR3 length equals 12 residues. The germline V gene encodes CDR1 SGHTA and CDR2 FQGNSA. Between the trimmed V and J ends, which lost 5 bases and 8 bases, there was a span of 10 bases. CDR3 sequence: CASSDPVDTIYF. The CDR3 DNA reads as TGTGCCAGCAGCGACCCTGTGGACACCATATATTTT.

This clone came up a few times. Different DNA sequences within this sample yield the same CDR3. The V and J genes are TRBV5-1 and TRBJ2-5; 12 bases agree with TRBD2. Germline CDR1 SGHRS, CDR2 YFSETQ. The CDR3 runs to 17 residues. Losses at the gene ends were 0 bases for V and 5 bases for J; bases not matched to a gene: 8. CDR3 amino acids: CASSLVSSGGAEETQYF. For the CDR3, the DNA is TGCGCCAGCAGCTTGGTTTCTAGCGGGGGGGCCGAGGAGACCCAGTACTTC.

This chain links TRBV10-3 with TRBJ2-3; D perhaps matches TRBD2 (5 bases). V shed 4 bases and J shed 5 bases, with 16 bases lying between them. Germline V gene data show CDR1 as ENHRY and CDR2 as SYGVKD. The CDR3 extends over 15 amino acids. The CDR3 DNA is TGTGCCATCAGTGGGGTCGGGGTTAGGCAAGATACGCAGTATTTT. Translation gives CAISGVGVRQDTQYF.

The chain employs TRBV6-5 and TRBJ2-5; 7 bases are a match to TRBD2. CDR1 is MNHEY and CDR2 is SVGAGI in the germline V gene. This CDR3 has 14 amino acids. After removal of 6 bases from V and 3 bases from J, the junction contained 7 bases not matched to a gene. CDR3 in DNA: TGTGCCAGCAGATCCCTCAGCGGGAAAGAGACCCAGTACTTC. Translated, it gives CASRSLSGKETQYF.

This clone appeared a single time. The chain is built from TRBV11-3 and TRBJ2-5; weak D call: TRBD2 (7 bases). The CDR3 is made up of 14 amino acids. Germline assignment: CDR1 SGHNT and CDR2 YENEEA. V lost 5 bases, J lost 4 bases, and 14 bases lay in between. The CDR3 is CASSPGGRGETQYF. CDR3 nucleotide sequence: TGTGCCAGCAGCCCGGGGGGCAGGGGAGAGACCCAGTACTTC.

The chain uses TRBV7-2 and TRBJ2-1; the match to TRBD2 covers 13 bases. The CDR3 loop spans 13 amino acids. The trim removed 4 bases at V and 14 bases at J, leaving 5 bases unmatched. Germline V lookup: CDR1 SGHTA, CDR2 FQGNSA. The CDR3 sequence is CASSSGLAGREFF. For the CDR3, the DNA is TGTGCCAGCAGCTCGGGACTAGCGGGGAGAGAGTTCTTC.

Concerning this clone itself: At one end the junction does not follow the germline gene, possibly because of a read error. The chain uses TRBV5-6 and TRBJ1-6; no definite D call. Germline loops: CDR1 SGHDT, CDR2 YYEEEE. The CDR3 is 13 residues long. CDR3 sequence reads: CASALGGVSPLHF. DNA of the CDR3: TGTGCCAGCGCGCTGGGCGGGGTTTCACCCCTCCATTTT.

The chain links TRBV28 to TRBJ2-3; a possible D gene is TRBD1 (5 bases). The CDR3 covers 14 residues. Germline V gene lookup returns CDR1 MDHEN and CDR2 SYDVKM. Trimming stripped 4 bases from V and 7 bases from J, with 15 bases between. CDR3 in amino acids: CASSYPTEPYTQYF. The CDR3 coding sequence is TGTGCCAGCAGTTATCCGACAGAACCTTATACGCAGTATTTT.

The chain couples TRBV3-1 (or the pseudogene TRBV3-2) to TRBJ1-5, with unresolved D. V lost 1 base to trimming and J lost 7 bases, with 8 bases between them. The CDR3 sequence is 13 residues long. Looked up from germline, CDR1 is LGHDT and CDR2 is YNNKEL (reference sequence). The CDR3 DNA sequence: TGTGCCAGCAGCCAAGTCGCGGGACAGCCCCAGCATTTT. Its protein is CASSQVAGQPQHF.

The chain recombines TRBV7-3 with TRBJ2-5; TRBD2 agrees at 7 bases. CDR1 is SGHTA and CDR2 is FQGTGA in the germline V gene. The ends lost 5 bases at V and 5 bases at J; junction bases unmatched: 8. The CDR3 consists of 14 residues. The chain's CDR3 is CASSPRASGETQYF. The CDR3 bases are TGTGCCAGCAGCCCAAGGGCTAGCGGTGAGACCCAGTACTTC.

By frequency in the sample, this clone is large (0.1 to 1%). The chain combines TRBV28 with TRBJ1-5, with D perhaps matching TRBD1 (5 bases). The germline CDR1 and CDR2 sequences are MDHEN and SYDVKM. Trimming cost V 3 bases and J 4 bases, with 10 bases left between them. The CDR3 runs to 14 residues. The CDR3 protein is CASSFGDGNQPQHF. The CDR3 DNA follows: TGTGCCAGCAGTTTTGGGGACGGAAATCAGCCCCAGCATTTT.

This chain joins TRBV2 and TRBJ2-3, with D unclear. Germline CDR1 is SNHLY and CDR2 is FYNNEI. Between the trimmed V and J ends, which lost 8 bases and 0 bases, there was a span of 12 bases. The CDR3 runs to 14 residues. CDR3 bases: TGTGCCAGCGATAGAGTCTCGAGCACAGATACGCAGTATTTT. Encoded protein: CASDRVSSTDTQYF.

This chain connects TRBV21-1 to TRBJ2-5. TRBV21-1 corresponds to a pseudogene. The CDR3 sequence is 15 residues long. CDR3 sequence: CASSAPGTDPETQYF. The CDR3 nucleotides read TGTGCCAGCAGCGCCCCCGGGACGGACCCAGAGACCCAGTACTTC.

The chain recombines TRBV20-1 with TRBJ1-2; 9 positions agree with TRBD1. The germline V gene encodes CDR1 DFQATT and CDR2 SNEGSKA (reference sequence). Trimming cost V 3 bases and J 8 bases; bases outside gene matches: 10. CDR3 length: 14 amino acids. CDR3 sequence: CSASRGQGRRGYTF. The CDR3 nucleotides are TGCAGTGCTAGTAGGGGACAGGGCAGAAGGGGCTACACCTTC.

This clone has only one observation. The rearrangement uses TRBV19 and TRBJ1-1, with D possibly being TRBD1 (5 bases). CDR1 is LNHDA and CDR2 is SQIVND in the germline V gene (reference sequence). V dropped 6 bases and J dropped 7 bases, with 12 bases sitting between them. The CDR3 sequence is 12 residues long. The CDR3 spells CASSVDRYEAFF. The CDR3 nucleotides read TGTGCCAGTAGCGTTGACAGATATGAAGCTTTCTTT.

The rearrangement joins TRBV19 to TRBJ1-1; 9 bases line up with TRBD1. V trimming: 7 bases; J trimming: 6 bases; junction bases outside the gene matches: 6. CDR1 is LNHDA, CDR2 SQIVND, per germline (reference sequence). The CDR3 totals 13 residues. The CDR3 DNA sequence: TGTGCCAGTACCAGGACAGGGGCCTCTGAAGCTTTCTTT. The encoded protein is CASTRTGASEAFF.

The J gene is TRBJ1-6, the V gene TRBV27; the D gene is possibly TRBD1 (5 bases). Trimming removed 6 bases at V and 11 bases at J, with 14 bases between. Per germline, CDR1 MNHEY and CDR2 SMNVEV (reference sequence). The CDR3 extends over 13 amino acids. CDR3 nucleotides: TGTGCCAGCAGCGACAGAACCGGAGCACCCCTCCACTTT. It codes for CASSDRTGAPLHF.

Details on this clone: A junction boundary mismatches the germline segment, possibly from a read error. V is TRBV6-1 and J is TRBJ2-2, with a tentative D call TRBD2 (5 bases). The germline gives CDR1 MNHNS, CDR2 SASEGT. The CDR3 totals 13 residues. The CDR3 DNA sequence: TGTGCCAGCAATGAAGTAGGCACCGGGGAACTGTTTTTT. This translates into CASNEVGTGELFF.

The rearrangement joins TRBV18 to TRBJ1-2; 7 bases line up with TRBD1. The CDR3 has 11 amino acids. CDR1 is KGHSH, CDR2 LQKENI, per germline. V gave up 8 bases and J gave up 6 bases; unmatched junction bases: 3. The CDR3 DNA sequence: TGTGCCAGCCGACAGGGACATGGCTACACCTTC. The encoded protein is CASRQGHGYTF.

By share, this clone ranks as large. V is TRBV5-6 and J is TRBJ2-1; 10 bases line up with TRBD2. V trimming: 2 bases; J trimming: 13 bases; junction bases outside the gene matches: 12. The CDR3 is made up of 15 amino acids. Germline-derived CDR1 and CDR2 are SGHDT and YYEEEE. The CDR3 here is CASSFSSGGLVKQFF. The CDR3 DNA reads as TGTGCCAGCAGCTTTTCTAGCGGGGGCCTTGTGAAACAGTTCTTC.